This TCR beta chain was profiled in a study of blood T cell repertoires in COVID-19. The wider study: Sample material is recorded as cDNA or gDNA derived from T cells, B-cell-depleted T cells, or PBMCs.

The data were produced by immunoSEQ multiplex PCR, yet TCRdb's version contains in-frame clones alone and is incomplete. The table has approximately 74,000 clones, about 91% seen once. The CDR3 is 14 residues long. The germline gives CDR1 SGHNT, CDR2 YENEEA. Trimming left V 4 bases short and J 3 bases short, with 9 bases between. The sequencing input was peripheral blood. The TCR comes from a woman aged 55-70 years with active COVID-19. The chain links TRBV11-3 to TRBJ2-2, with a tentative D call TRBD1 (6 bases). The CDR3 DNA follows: TGTGCCAGCAGCTCAGGGGAGTACACCGGGGAGCTGTTTTTT. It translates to CASSSGEYTGELFF.